The clone carrying this T cell receptor beta chain appeared many times. The target antigen is unknown. RNA transcripts provided the source from which TCR beta CDR3 regions were amplified. TCR CDR3 underwent first-round RT-PCR with the HTBI primer set. TCRdb analysed the multiplex PCR reads with MiXCR anew, one entry per CDR3 protein. The repertoire includes some 210,000 distinct CDR3 sequences, about a sixth of them detected once, and under 65% sits in the top ten. Patients aged 18 to 65 with hyperthyroidism were newly diagnosed, with duration under 2 months. Diagnoses were established using clinical symptoms, serum thyroxine and TRAb, thyroid ultrasound and orbital computed tomography. PBMCs were derived from under 13 ml fresh peripheral blood. This specimen belongs to a study of T cells in Graves' hyperthyroidism and ophthalmopathy. Trimming shortened V by 8 bases and J by 1 base, and 14 bases separated the two germline ends. The CDR3 is 14 amino acids. Germline V lookup: CDR1 SNHLY, CDR2 FYNNEI.

The study's findings and limits: Blood samples included most of the expanded thyroid clonotypes exceeding 0.001.

This clonotype was obtained from a man between 45 and 60 years old with Graves' hyperthyroidism. This chain links TRBV2 with TRBJ1-1; possibly TRBD1 for D (6 bases). The sample taken for sequencing was blood. CDR3 region: CASAYSTGNTEAFF. The CDR3 coding sequence is TGTGCCAGCGCATATTCGACAGGGAACACTGAAGCTTTCTTT.